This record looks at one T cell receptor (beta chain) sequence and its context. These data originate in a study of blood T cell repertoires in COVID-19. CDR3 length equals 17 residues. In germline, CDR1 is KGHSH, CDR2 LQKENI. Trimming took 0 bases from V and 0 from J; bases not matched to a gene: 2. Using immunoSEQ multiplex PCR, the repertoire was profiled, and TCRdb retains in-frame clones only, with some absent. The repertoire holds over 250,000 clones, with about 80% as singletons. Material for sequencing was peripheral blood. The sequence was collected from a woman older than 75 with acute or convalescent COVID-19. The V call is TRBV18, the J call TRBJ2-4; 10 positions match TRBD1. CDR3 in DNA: TGTGCCAGCTCACCACCCCGGGACAGGGGAGCCAAAAACATTCAGTACTTC. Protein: CASSPPRDRGAKNIQYF. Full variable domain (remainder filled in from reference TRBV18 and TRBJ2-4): NAGVMQNPRHLVRRRGQEARLRCSPMKGHSHVYWYRQLPEEGLKFMVYLQKENIIDESGMPKERFSAEFPKEGPSILRIQQVVRGDSAAYFCASSPPRDRGAKNIQYFGAGTRLSVL.